Included here is one T cell receptor beta chain sequence, with context. What it binds is unknown. Using its own MiXCR run on the reads, TCRdb lists one record per CDR3 protein. This table holds 700,000 to 950,000 distinct CDR3 sequences, 32% found once. The ends lost 0 bases at V and 0 bases at J; junction bases unmatched: 10. Germline CDR1 reads MGHRA; CDR2 reads YSYEKL. This CDR3 is 19 amino acids long. This sample stems from a study of T cell repertoires in cytomegalovirus infection. On the study more broadly: It was the public TCR beta signatures that indicated both CMV infection and matching HLA type. General observations from the study: CMV-specific TCR beta clonotypes restricted by HLA-C dominated the ex vivo response.

The chain joins TRBV4-1 to TRBJ2-1; 8 nucleotides match TRBD1. This TCR came from a human donor in good health (CMV status not recorded). Some clones in this sample may be carry-over from other donors' samples. The sample consisted of cultured CD8+ T cells from PBMCs, taken from culture after CMV antigen stimulation. CDR3 in amino acids: CASSQDAFRGQSSYNEQFF. The CDR3 coding sequence is TGCGCCAGCAGCCAAGATGCCTTCAGGGGGCAGAGCTCCTACAATGAGCAGTTCTTC.